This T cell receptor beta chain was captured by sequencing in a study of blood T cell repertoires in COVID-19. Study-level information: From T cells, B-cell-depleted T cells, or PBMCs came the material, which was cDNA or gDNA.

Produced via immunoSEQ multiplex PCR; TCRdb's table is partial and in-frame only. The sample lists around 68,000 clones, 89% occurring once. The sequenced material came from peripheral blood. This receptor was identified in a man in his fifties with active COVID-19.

The CDR3 nucleotides read TGTGCCAGCAGTGAGGGCAATCAGCCCCAGCATTTT. Its translation: CASSEGNQPQHF. V and J are TRBV7-9 and TRBJ1-5; D is ambiguous. Trimming stripped 6 bases from V and 2 bases from J, with 5 bases between. The CDR3 sequence is 12 residues long. From germline, CDR1 is SEHNR and CDR2 FQNEAQ (reference sequence).